The TCR beta chain under discussion was sequenced for a study of blood T cells in healthy people across ages. There are many counts of this clonotype. A junction boundary mismatches the germline segment, possibly from a read error. The second PCR ran about 6 to 12 cycles with a sample-barcoded 5' primer and J-beta primers. TCRdb redid the calling of the 5' RACE reads with MiXCR, one entry per CDR3 protein. Seen here are approximately 360,000 distinct CDR3 sequences, approximately 52% observed once, and the top ten hold under 65%. There are 15 residues in the CDR3. The germline V gene encodes CDR1 MGHRA and CDR2 YSYEKL.

The specimen sequenced was blood. This chain uses TRBV4-1 with TRBJ2-7; 9 positions match TRBD2. This clonotype originated in a man in his fifties or sixties in good health. The CDR3 reads CASSQEVAGAYGQYF. In DNA, the CDR3 is TGCGCCAGCAGCCAAGAGGTAGCGGGGGCCTACGGGCAGTACTTC.